These 25 T cell receptor beta chains share one sample of origin, sequenced in a study of response to subunit inactivated influenza vaccine. MiXCR, run by TCRdb on the RT-PCR reads, gives a single entry per CDR3 protein. The sample yields around 540,000 distinct CDR3 sequences, 10% to 15% seen once. The sample consisted of PBMCs from blood, taken on the day of vaccination. These TCRs come from a man between 50 and 59 years old who received an inactivated influenza vaccine.

CDR3 coding DNA: TGCAGCGTTGTTTCGGGCAGGGGCGACGAGCAGTACTTC. The encoded protein is CSVVSGRGDEQYF. The rearrangement joins TRBV29-1 to TRBJ2-7, with a weak D call TRBD1 (6 bases). The CDR3 covers 13 residues. The germline CDR1 and CDR2 sequences are SQVTM and ANQGSEA. The germline V and J ends were trimmed by 4 bases and 5 bases, with 15 bases remaining between them.

In its sample, this clonotype was seen a few times. The V call is TRBV15, the J call TRBJ2-1; tentative D call: TRBD2 (5 bases). The germline CDR1 and CDR2 sequences are LNHNV and YYDKDF (reference sequence). Trimming stripped 3 bases from V and 0 bases from J, with 9 bases between. The CDR3 length is 15 residues. CDR3 loop: CATSRDSSSYNEQFF. The CDR3 DNA reads as TGTGCCACCAGCAGGGACTCCAGCTCCTACAATGAGCAGTTCTTC.

The chain recombines TRBV7-8 with TRBJ2-7; D is perhaps TRBD2 (5 bases). The germline V gene encodes CDR1 SGHVS and CDR2 FQNEAQ. This CDR3 comprises 13 residues. The V and J ends lost 1 base and 6 bases respectively, with 10 bases between them. CDR3 residues: CASSLVPRGEQYF. The CDR3 nucleotides are TGTGCCAGCAGCTTAGTCCCCCGGGGCGAGCAGTACTTC.

This clonotype was detected only a few times. The CDR3 is CSSGQPNTGELFF. Written as DNA, the CDR3 is TGCAGCTCGGGACAGCCGAACACCGGGGAGCTGTTTTTT. The genes are TRBV29-1 and TRBJ2-2; 7 nucleotides line up with TRBD1. CDR1 is SQVTM, CDR2 ANQGSEA, per germline. The CDR3 has 13 residues. The junction had 3 bases not matched to a gene; V was cut back by 8 bases and J by 0 bases.

This clonotype was counted ten times or more. The chain recombines TRBV11-2 with TRBJ2-2; TRBD2 might be the D (6 bases). CDR3 size: 13 residues. Trimming removed 3 bases from V and 6 bases from J, with 8 bases in between. In germline, CDR1 is SGHAT, CDR2 FQNNGV. CDR3 loop: CASSFGGPGELFF. The CDR3, as DNA: TGTGCCAGCAGCTTCGGGGGACCCGGGGAGCTGTTTTTT.

This clonotype was recorded many times. This rearrangement joins TRBV28 to TRBJ2-1; 9 bases align to TRBD1. The J segment lost 7 bases and the V segment lost 7 bases, leaving 14 bases of the junction unmatched. CDR1 and CDR2 from the germline V gene are MDHEN and SYDVKM. CDR3 length: 16 amino acids. The CDR3 DNA follows: TGTGCCAGCACGAGCTCCGGGACAGGGCTGATTAATGAGCAGTTCTTC. As protein: CASTSSGTGLINEQFF.

This clonotype was counted between two and nine times. V gene TRBV9 combines with J gene TRBJ1-5; 7 nucleotides agree with TRBD1. Germline loops: CDR1 SGDLS, CDR2 YYNGEE. The CDR3 runs 15 residues. The CDR3 region is CGSGGEGYSNQPQHF. CDR3 nucleotides: TGTGGCTCAGGGGGAGAGGGGTATAGCAATCAGCCCCAGCATTTT.

For this clonotype: It may be a read error: a sequence one base away is much more abundant. The genes are TRBV12-3 or TRBV12-4 and TRBJ2-4, with D unclear. CDR3 length: 12 amino acids. The CDR3 DNA is TGTGCCAGCAGTACCAGCCTGAACATTCAGCACTTC. Translation: CASSTSLNIQHF.

V is TRBV20-1 and J is TRBJ2-2, with 8 bases aligning to TRBD1. This CDR3 has 16 residues. Trimming took 0 bases from V and 1 from J; bases not matched to a gene: 4. CDR1 and CDR2 from the germline V gene are DFQATT and SNEGSKA (reference sequence). For the CDR3, the DNA is TGCAGTGCTAGAGATCCCGGACAGGGGAACACCGGGGAGCTGTTTTTT. Residues: CSARDPGQGNTGELFF.

In its sample, this clonotype was seen a few times. The chain recombines TRBV3-1 with TRBJ2-3, with TRBD1 as a possible D gene (5 bases). V lost 0 bases and J lost 2, with 9 bases in between. Germline V gene sequence: CDR1 LGHDT, CDR2 YNNKEL (reference sequence). This CDR3 comprises 15 residues. The DNA for the CDR3 is TGTGCCAGCAGCCAAGATCCCAGGGTCACAGATACGCAGTATTTT. Translated, it gives CASSQDPRVTDTQYF.

V is TRBV24-1 and J is TRBJ2-2; 7 bases fit TRBD1. Germline V gene sequence: CDR1 KGHDR, CDR2 SFDVKD. The CDR3 contains 15 residues. The trim removed 6 bases at V and 4 bases at J, leaving 7 bases unmatched. CDR3 in amino acids: CATSTRDSVTGELFF. DNA of the CDR3: TGTGCCACCAGTACCCGGGACAGTGTCACCGGGGAGCTGTTTTTT.

This clonotype came up many times. This chain connects TRBV5-1 to TRBJ2-7; a possible D gene is TRBD1 (6 bases). Per germline, CDR1 SGHRS and CDR2 YFSETQ. V was pared by 0 bases and J by 4 bases, with 11 bases between. The CDR3 consists of 14 residues. CDR3 protein: CASSLATGSYEQYF. The DNA of the CDR3 is TGCGCCAGCAGCTTGGCAACAGGGTCATACGAGCAGTACTTC.

This clonotype was seen more than once but under ten times. V usage is TRBV4-1 and J usage is TRBJ1-1, with no clear D. This CDR3 region has 14 residues. The V gene's germline CDR1 is MGHRA and CDR2 YSYEKL. The V end lost 1 base, the J end lost 0 bases, and 6 bases lay between the germline ends. The CDR3 loop reads CASSQVGLNTEAFF. The CDR3 bases are TGCGCCAGCAGCCAAGTCGGACTGAACACTGAAGCTTTCTTT.

The V gene is TRBV5-1, the J gene TRBJ2-1; 9 nucleotides match TRBD2. V shed 2 bases, J shed 6 bases, and the junction held 9 bases outside the gene matches. The germline gives CDR1 SGHRS, CDR2 YFSETQ. The CDR3 spans 16 residues. DNA for the CDR3: TGCGCCAGCAGCTTATCTAGCGGGATTTGGACCAATGAGCAGTTCTTC. This codes for CASSLSSGIWTNEQFF.

The V call is TRBV29-1, the J call TRBJ1-3, with D tentatively TRBD1 (5 bases). Germline V gene lookup returns CDR1 SQVTM and CDR2 ANQGSEA. The V and J ends lost 2 bases and 1 base respectively, with 9 bases between them. This CDR3 comprises 14 residues. The CDR3 spells CSVEQGVSGNTIYF. In DNA, the CDR3 is TGCAGCGTTGAACAGGGAGTTTCTGGAAACACCATATATTTT.

There are a few counts of this clonotype. J is TRBJ2-7 and V is TRBV10-1; a weak D match, TRBD1 (5 bases). This CDR3 contains 15 residues. The V end was cut by 0 bases, the J end by 0 bases, with 9 bases between. CDR1 is WNHNN and CDR2 is SYGVQD in the germline V gene (reference sequence). CDR3 residues: CASSESKGFSYEQYF. In DNA, the CDR3 is TGCGCCAGCAGTGAGTCGAAGGGGTTCTCCTACGAGCAGTACTTC.

The table lists this clonotype with a few counts. The chain employs TRBV5-4 and TRBJ2-3, with D possibly TRBD2 on 6 matching bases. V lost 3 bases, J lost 6 bases, and 17 bases lay in between. The CDR3 extends over 15 amino acids. Germline CDR1 and CDR2: SGHNT and YYREEE (reference sequence). The DNA for the CDR3 is TGTGCCAGCAGCTCTCGGACTACATCAGGGGATACGCAGTATTTT. Protein sequence: CASSSRTTSGDTQYF.

In its sample, this clonotype was seen a few times. J is TRBJ2-1 and V is TRBV5-1; 14 bases align to TRBD2. Germline trimming cut 3 bases from V and 10 bases from J; bases unmatched to any gene: 6. The CDR3 sequence is 15 residues long. CDR1 and CDR2 (germline): SGHRS, YFSETQ. CDR3: CASSSGTSGGDEQFF. The CDR3, as DNA: TGCGCCAGCAGCTCGGGGACTAGCGGGGGAGACGAGCAGTTCTTC.

The chain combines TRBV7-9 with TRBJ2-1; D gene ambiguous. CDR3 length equals 16 residues. Germline V gives CDR1 SEHNR, CDR2 FQNEAQ (reference sequence). V was shortened by 4 bases and J by 3 bases, with 16 bases between the two germline ends. CDR3 residues: CASSSTEVHLYNEQFF. The CDR3 DNA reads as TGTGCCAGCAGCTCAACAGAGGTGCACCTCTACAATGAGCAGTTCTTC.

This clonotype has a count of ten or more. V and J are TRBV29-1 and TRBJ2-3; D is unresolved. Germline V CDR1 and CDR2: SQVTM, ANQGSEA. This CDR3 spans 13 amino acids. V was shortened by 3 bases and J by 6 bases, with 13 bases between the two germline ends. CDR3 coding DNA: TGCAGCGTTGACGTCAGGATAGGTGATACGCAGTATTTT. Amino acid sequence: CSVDVRIGDTQYF.

This clonotype was recorded at least ten times. This chain links TRBV7-6 with TRBJ2-1; 10 bases map to TRBD1. Trimming at V came to 5 bases and at J to 5 bases, leaving 9 bases not matched to a gene. Germline V lookup: CDR1 SGHVS, CDR2 FNYEAQ. The CDR3 totals 16 residues. In nucleotides, the CDR3 is TGTGCCAGCAGCCGGGGGGCGGGACAGGGGCACAATGAGCAGTTCTTC. Protein product: CASSRGAGQGHNEQFF.

The chain recombines TRBV5-1 with TRBJ2-1; the match to TRBD2 covers 9 bases. Losses at the gene ends were 4 bases for V and 4 bases for J; bases not matched to a gene: 6. This CDR3 spans 15 amino acids. Germline CDR1 reads SGHRS; CDR2 reads YFSETQ. CDR3 DNA sequence: TGCGCCAGCAGCCCACGACTAGCGGATTACAATGAGCAGTTCTTC. It codes for CASSPRLADYNEQFF.

Ten or more counts support this clonotype. This sequence joins TRBV7-6 and TRBJ2-6; D unclear. CDR1 is SGHVS and CDR2 is FNYEAQ in the germline V gene. V was shortened by 1 base and J by 2 bases, with 15 bases between the two germline ends. The CDR3 length is 18 residues. CDR3: CASSLERSGSAGANVLTF. Written as DNA, the CDR3 is TGTGCCAGCAGCTTAGAGAGGTCGGGTAGTGCTGGGGCCAACGTCCTGACTTTC. The full variable domain, with the rest looked up from reference TRBV7-6 and TRBJ2-6, is GAGVSQSPRYKVTKRGQDVALRCDPISGHVSLYWYRQALGQGPEFLTYFNYEAQQDKSGLPNDRFSAERPEGSISTLTIQRTEQRDSAMYRCASSLERSGSAGANVLTFGAGSRLTVL.

In its sample, this clonotype was seen a few times. The chain combines TRBV7-9 with TRBJ2-7; D might be TRBD1 (6 bases). Germline V gene sequence: CDR1 SEHNR, CDR2 FQNEAQ (reference sequence). This CDR3 has 15 residues. The V and J ends lost 5 bases and 5 bases respectively, with 19 bases between them. The CDR3 is CASSPHTRQAHEQYF. CDR3 nucleotides: TGTGCCAGCAGCCCCCACACCCGACAGGCTCACGAGCAGTACTTC.

The chain uses TRBV15 and TRBJ2-5, with D possibly matching TRBD2 (6 bases). Trimming took off 0 bases at V and 4 bases at J, with 9 bases between the two ends. Germline CDR1 and CDR2: LNHNV and YYDKDF (reference sequence). The CDR3 is made up of 14 amino acids. CDR3 DNA: TGTGCCACCAGCAGAGATCTGGGACTAGAGACCCAGTACTTC. Its protein product is CATSRDLGLETQYF. The variable domain in full, with the rest retrieved from reference TRBV15 and TRBJ2-5, is DAMVIQNPRYQVTQFGKPVTLSCSQTLNHNVMYWYQQKSSQAPKLLFHYYDKDFNNEADTPDNFQSRRPNTSFCFLDIRSPGLGDTAMYLCATSRDLGLETQYFGPGTRLLVL.